This T cell receptor beta chain emerged from a study of human T cells and chemical hapten exposure. General study results and limits: Large CDR3 similarity clusters arose significantly more often from expanded TCRs than from controls. No change in TCRs above 1 in 1000 frequency was produced by DPC sensitization.

In germline, CDR1 is KGHSH, CDR2 LQKENI. The CDR3 sequence is 15 residues long. V was trimmed by 5 bases and J by 2 bases, leaving 15 bases between them. This clonotype was detected ten times or more. Its antigen is unidentified. Time point denoted: patch test 3, about 24 weeks after DPC sensitization. Treatment indicated: therapeutic diphenylcyclopropenone sensitization with weekly scalp DPC. The study used a library that attached unique molecular identifiers to individual cDNA molecules. One entry per CDR3 protein results from TCRdb running MiXCR on the RACE reads. Of about 71,000 distinct CDR3 sequences detected, roughly 11% appear once; the ten largest clones hold roughly 1.5%.

Material: whole blood, obtained in connection with sensitization to the hapten diphenylcyclopropenone (DPC). This TCR derives from a woman between 45 and 60 years old with alopecia areata. Some clones in this sample may be carry-over from other donors' samples. The chain carries TRBV18 and TRBJ1-1; D is perhaps TRBD1 (6 bases). The CDR3 protein is CASSVQGQFNTEAFF. CDR3 nucleotide sequence: TGTGCCAGCTCAGTGCAGGGACAATTCAACACTGAAGCTTTCTTT.